In its sample, the clone carrying this T cell receptor beta chain was seen once. Its specificity is unknown. These data originate in a study of cytomegalovirus exposure and HLA in healthy donors. Overall study findings and caveats: Across donors, most TCRs were seen rarely, yet some public ones were widespread. Cytomegalovirus status was reportedly diagnosed by the classifier with high sensitivity and specificity. A highly shared variant cluster was judged a likely technical artifact. Some V segments, including TRBV6-2 and TRBV6-3, were excluded as indistinguishable.

Primers included in the PCR were 60 Vbeta and 13 Jbeta primers. Sequenced by immunoSEQ multiplex PCR; TCRdb stores in-frame clones only, minus some. The sample has about 140,000 clones; around 75% are singletons. This CDR3 region has 15 residues. Trimming removed 3 bases from V and 4 bases from J; junction bases left unmatched: 6. The germline gives CDR1 GTSNPN, CDR2 SVGIG (reference sequence). V gene TRBV30 combines with J gene TRBJ2-6; 7 positions match TRBD1. This sequence originates from a woman under 40 in good health and CMV-seronegative. Specimen: PBMCs. The DNA of the CDR3 is TGTGCCTGGAGAGAAACAGGGGCCGGGGCCAACGTCCTGACTTTC. Encoded protein: CAWRETGAGANVLTF.